This T cell receptor (beta chain) is from a study of shared clonotypes between healthy human individuals. Only in-frame clones appear in the TCRdb table, and some are missing; sequencing was by immunoSEQ multiplex PCR. The sample consists of millions of clones, around nine tenths of them appearing once. The TCR was taken from a man aged 18 to 29 in good health. What was sequenced was naive CD4+ T cells sorted from blood. Subset in this sample: CD45RA+ positively selected.

The CDR3 loop reads CASSRDRGLYEQYF. In DNA form, the CDR3 reads TGTGCCAGCAGCCGGGACAGGGGGCTCTACGAGCAGTACTTC. The chain links TRBV14 to TRBJ2-7, with 12 bases fitting TRBD1. Germline V gene data show CDR1 as SGHDN and CDR2 as FVKESK. The CDR3 sequence is 14 residues long. With 4 bases clipped from V and 3 bases from J, the junction kept 1 base outside the gene matches.